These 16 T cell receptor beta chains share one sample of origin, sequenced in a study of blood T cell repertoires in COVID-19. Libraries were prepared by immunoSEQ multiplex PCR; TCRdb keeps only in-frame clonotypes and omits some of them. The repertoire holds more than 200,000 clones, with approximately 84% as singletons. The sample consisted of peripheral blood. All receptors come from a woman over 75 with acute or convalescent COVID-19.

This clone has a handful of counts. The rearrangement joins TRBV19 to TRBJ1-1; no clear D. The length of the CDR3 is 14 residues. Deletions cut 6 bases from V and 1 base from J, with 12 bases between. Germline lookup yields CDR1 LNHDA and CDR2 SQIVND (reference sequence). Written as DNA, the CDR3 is TGTGCCAGTAGCCTACTAGACCGGAACACTGAAGCTTTCTTT. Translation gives CASSLLDRNTEAFF.

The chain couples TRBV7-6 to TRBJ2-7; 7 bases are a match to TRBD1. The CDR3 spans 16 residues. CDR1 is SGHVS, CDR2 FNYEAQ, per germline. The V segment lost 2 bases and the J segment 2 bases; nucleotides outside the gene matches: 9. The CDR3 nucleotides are TGTGCCAGCAGCTTACGTTCGGCAGGGGGAACCTACGAGCAGTACTTC. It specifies CASSLRSAGGTYEQYF.

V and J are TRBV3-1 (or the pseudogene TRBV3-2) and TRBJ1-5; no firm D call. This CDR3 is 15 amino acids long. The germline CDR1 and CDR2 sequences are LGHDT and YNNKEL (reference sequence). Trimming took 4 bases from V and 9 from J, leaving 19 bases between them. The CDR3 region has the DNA TGTGCCAGCAGCCCCTCTACGAACAGCCCCCGGCCCCAGCATTTT. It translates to CASSPSTNSPRPQHF.

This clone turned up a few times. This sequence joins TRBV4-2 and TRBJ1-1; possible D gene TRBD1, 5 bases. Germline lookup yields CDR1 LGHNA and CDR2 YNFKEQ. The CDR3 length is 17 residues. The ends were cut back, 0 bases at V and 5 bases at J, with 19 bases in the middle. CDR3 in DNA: TGTGCCAGCAGCCAAGATATCAGTCGGGCAGGGCTAACTGAAGCTTTCTTT. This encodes CASSQDISRAGLTEAFF.

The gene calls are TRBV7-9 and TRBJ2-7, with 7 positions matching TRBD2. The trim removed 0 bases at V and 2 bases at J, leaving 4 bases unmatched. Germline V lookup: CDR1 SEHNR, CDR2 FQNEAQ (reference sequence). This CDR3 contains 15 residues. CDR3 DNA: TGTGCCAGCAGCTTAGCAGGCGGGAGCACCTACGAGCAGTACTTC. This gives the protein CASSLAGGSTYEQYF.

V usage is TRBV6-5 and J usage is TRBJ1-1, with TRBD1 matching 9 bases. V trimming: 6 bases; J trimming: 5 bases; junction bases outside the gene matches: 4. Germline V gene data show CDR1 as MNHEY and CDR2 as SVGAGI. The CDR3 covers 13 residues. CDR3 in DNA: TGTGCCAGCAGAACAGGGGGCTCTACTGAAGCTTTCTTT. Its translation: CASRTGGSTEAFF.

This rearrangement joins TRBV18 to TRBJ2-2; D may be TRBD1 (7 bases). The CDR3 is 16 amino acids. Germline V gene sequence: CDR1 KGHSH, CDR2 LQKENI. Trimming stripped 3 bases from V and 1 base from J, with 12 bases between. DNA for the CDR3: TGTGCCAGCTCACCTAGACAGGGAGGGAACACCGGGGAGCTGTTTTTT. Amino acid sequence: CASSPRQGGNTGELFF.

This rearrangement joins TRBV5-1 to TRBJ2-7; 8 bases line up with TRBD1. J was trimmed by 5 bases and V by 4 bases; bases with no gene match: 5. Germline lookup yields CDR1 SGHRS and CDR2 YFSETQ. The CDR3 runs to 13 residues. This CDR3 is CASSVQGAHEQYF. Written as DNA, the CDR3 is TGCGCCAGCAGCGTCCAGGGGGCACACGAGCAGTACTTC.

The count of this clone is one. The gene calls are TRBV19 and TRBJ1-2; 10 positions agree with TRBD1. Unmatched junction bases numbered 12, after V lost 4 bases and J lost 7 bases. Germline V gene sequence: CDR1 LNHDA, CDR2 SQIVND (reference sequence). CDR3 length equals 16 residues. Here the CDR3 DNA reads TGTGCCAGTAGTACCGAGACAGGGACAGGGGTTGGTGGCTACACCTTC. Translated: CASSTETGTGVGGYTF.

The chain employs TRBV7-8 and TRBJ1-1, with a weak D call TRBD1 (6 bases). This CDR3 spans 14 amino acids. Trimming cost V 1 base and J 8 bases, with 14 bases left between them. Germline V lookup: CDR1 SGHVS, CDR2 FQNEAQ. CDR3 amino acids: CASSLVGKGDEAFF. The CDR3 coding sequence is TGTGCCAGCAGCTTAGTGGGGAAGGGGGACGAAGCTTTCTTT.

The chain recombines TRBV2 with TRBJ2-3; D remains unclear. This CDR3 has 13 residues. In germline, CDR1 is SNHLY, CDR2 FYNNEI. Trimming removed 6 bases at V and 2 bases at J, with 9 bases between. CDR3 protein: CASRELSTDTQYF. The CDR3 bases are TGTGCCAGCAGAGAACTATCCACAGATACGCAGTATTTT. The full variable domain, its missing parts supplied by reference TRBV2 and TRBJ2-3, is EPEVTQTPSHQVTQMGQEVILRCVPISNHLYFYWYRQILGQKVEFLVSFYNNEISEKSEIFDDQFSVERPDGSNFTLKIRSTKLEDSAMYFCASRELSTDTQYFGPGTRLTVL.

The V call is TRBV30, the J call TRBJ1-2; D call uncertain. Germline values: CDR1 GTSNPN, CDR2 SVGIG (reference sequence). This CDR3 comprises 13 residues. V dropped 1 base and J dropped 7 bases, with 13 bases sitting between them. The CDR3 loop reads CAWSDQRPGGYTF. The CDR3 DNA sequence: TGTGCCTGGAGTGACCAGAGACCGGGTGGCTACACCTTC.

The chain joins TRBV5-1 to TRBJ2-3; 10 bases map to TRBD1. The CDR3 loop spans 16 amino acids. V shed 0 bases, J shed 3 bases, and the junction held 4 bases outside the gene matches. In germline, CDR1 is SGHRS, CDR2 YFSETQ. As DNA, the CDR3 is TGCGCCAGCAGCTTGGTACGGGGACAGGGGACAGATACGCAGTATTTT. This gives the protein CASSLVRGQGTDTQYF. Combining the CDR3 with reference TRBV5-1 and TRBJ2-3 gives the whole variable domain KAGVTQTPRYLIKTRGQQVTLSCSPISGHRSVSWYQQTPGQGLQFLFEYFSETQRNKGNFPGRFSGRQFSNSRSEMNVSTLELGDSALYLCASSLVRGQGTDTQYFGPGTRLTVL.

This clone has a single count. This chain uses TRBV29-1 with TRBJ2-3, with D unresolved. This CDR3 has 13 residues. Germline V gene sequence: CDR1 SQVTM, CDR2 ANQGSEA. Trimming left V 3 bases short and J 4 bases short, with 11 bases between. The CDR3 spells CSVEAGLADTQYF. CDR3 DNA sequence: TGCAGCGTTGAGGCTGGCTTGGCAGATACGCAGTATTTT.

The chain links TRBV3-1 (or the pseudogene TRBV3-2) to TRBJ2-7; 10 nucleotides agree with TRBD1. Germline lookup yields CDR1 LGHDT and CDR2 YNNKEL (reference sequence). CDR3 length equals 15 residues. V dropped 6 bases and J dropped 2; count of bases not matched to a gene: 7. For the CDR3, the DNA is TGTGCCAGCAGTCGCGACGGGACAGGGGCCTACGAGCAGTACTTC. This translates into CASSRDGTGAYEQYF.

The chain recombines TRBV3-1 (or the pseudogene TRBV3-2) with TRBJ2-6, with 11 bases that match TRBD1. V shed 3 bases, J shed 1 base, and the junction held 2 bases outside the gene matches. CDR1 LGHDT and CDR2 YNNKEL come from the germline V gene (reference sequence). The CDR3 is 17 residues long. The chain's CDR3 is CASSHGQGASGANVLTF. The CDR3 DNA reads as TGTGCCAGCAGCCACGGACAGGGGGCATCTGGGGCCAACGTCCTGACTTTC.